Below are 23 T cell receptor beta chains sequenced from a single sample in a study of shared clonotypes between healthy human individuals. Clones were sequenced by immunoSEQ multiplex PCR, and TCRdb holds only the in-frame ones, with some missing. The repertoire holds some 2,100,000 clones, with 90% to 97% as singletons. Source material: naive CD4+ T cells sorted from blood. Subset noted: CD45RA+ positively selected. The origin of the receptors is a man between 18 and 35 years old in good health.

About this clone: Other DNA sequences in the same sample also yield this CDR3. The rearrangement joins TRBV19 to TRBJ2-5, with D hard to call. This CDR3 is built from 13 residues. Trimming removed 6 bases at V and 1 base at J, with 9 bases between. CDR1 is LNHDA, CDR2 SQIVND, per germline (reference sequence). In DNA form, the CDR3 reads TGTGCCAGTAGCACCTTGTCCCAAGAGACCCAGTACTTC. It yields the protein CASSTLSQETQYF.

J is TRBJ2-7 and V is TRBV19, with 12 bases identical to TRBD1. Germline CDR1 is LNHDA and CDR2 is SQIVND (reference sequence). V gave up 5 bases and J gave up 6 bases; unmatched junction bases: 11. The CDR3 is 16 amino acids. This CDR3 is CASSPRDRGRLLEQYF. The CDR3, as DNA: TGTGCCAGTAGTCCCCGGGACAGGGGGCGCCTCCTCGAGCAGTACTTC.

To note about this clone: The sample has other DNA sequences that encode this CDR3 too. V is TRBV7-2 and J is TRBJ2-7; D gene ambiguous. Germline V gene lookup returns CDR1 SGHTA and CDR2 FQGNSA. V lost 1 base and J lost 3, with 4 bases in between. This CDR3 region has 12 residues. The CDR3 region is CASSLDNYEQYF. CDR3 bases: TGTGCCAGCAGCTTAGACAACTACGAGCAGTACTTC.

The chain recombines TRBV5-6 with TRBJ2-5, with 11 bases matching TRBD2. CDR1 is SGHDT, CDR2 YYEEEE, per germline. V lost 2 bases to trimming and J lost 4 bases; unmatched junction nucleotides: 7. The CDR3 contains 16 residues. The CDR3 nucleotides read TGTGCCAGCAGCTTAGTTAGCGGGGGGGCCCCAGAGACCCAGTACTTC. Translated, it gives CASSLVSGGAPETQYF.

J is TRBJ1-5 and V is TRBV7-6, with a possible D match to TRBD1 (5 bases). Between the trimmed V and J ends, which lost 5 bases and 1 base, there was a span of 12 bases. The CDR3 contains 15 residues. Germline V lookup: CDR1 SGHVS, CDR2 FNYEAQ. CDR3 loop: CASSPGHLSNQPQHF. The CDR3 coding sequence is TGTGCCAGCAGCCCGGGGCACCTCAGCAATCAGCCCCAGCATTTT.

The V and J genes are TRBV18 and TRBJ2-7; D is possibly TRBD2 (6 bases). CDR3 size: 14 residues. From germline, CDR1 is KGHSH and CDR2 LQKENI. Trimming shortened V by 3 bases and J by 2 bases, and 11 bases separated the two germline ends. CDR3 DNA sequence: TGTGCCAGCTCACCGCGGGAATCGACCTACGAGCAGTACTTC. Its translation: CASSPRESTYEQYF.

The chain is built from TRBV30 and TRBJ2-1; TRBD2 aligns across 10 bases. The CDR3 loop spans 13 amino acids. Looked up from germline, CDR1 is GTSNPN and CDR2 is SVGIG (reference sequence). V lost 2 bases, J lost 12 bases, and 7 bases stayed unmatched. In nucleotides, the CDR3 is TGTGCCTGGAGTCAGGAAGTAGCGGGAGGGCAGTTCTTC. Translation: CAWSQEVAGGQFF.

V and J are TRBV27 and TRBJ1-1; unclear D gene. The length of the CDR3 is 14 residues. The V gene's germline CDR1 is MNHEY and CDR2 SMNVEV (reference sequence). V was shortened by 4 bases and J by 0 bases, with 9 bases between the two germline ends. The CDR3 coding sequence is TGTGCCAGCAGTTCCAACGTCCTGAACACTGAAGCTTTCTTT. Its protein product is CASSSNVLNTEAFF.

CDR3 bases: TGTGCCGCAGGGGAGGCCAAAAACATTCAGTACTTC. Protein sequence: CAAGEAKNIQYF. This chain uses TRBV30 with TRBJ2-4; tentative D call: TRBD1 (6 bases). Trimming cost V 8 bases and J 1 base, with 9 bases left between them. Germline assignment: CDR1 GTSNPN and CDR2 SVGIG (reference sequence). The CDR3 sequence is 12 residues long. Full variable domain (rest looked up from reference TRBV30 and TRBJ2-4): SQTIHQWPATLVQPVGSPLSLECTVEGTSNPNLYWYRQAAGRGLQLLFYSVGIGQISSEVPQNLSASRPQDRQFILSSKKLLLSDSGFYLCAAGEAKNIQYFGAGTRLSVL.

The CDR3 loop reads CATQMDRVIGGELFF. The CDR3 DNA reads as TGTGCCACCCAAATGGACAGGGTTATTGGTGGGGAGCTGTTTTTT. The chain combines TRBV6-6 with TRBJ2-2; 8 bases line up with TRBD1. Germline trimming cut 10 bases from V and 8 bases from J; bases unmatched to any gene: 15. The CDR3 contains 15 residues. CDR1 and CDR2 (germline): MNHNY, SVGAGI (reference sequence).

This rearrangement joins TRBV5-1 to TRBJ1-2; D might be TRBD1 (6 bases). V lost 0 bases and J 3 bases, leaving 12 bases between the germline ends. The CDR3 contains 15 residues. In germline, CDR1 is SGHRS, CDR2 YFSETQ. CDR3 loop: CASSLEPRGHYGYTF. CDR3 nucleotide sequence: TGCGCCAGCAGCTTGGAGCCCAGGGGTCACTATGGCTACACCTTC.

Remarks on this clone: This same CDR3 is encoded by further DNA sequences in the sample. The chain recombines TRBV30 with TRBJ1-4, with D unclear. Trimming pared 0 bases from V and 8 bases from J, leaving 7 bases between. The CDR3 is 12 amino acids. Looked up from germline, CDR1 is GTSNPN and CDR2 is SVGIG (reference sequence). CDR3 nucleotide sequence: TGTGCCTGGAGTGTACGGACGGAAAAACTGTTTTTT. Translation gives CAWSVRTEKLFF.

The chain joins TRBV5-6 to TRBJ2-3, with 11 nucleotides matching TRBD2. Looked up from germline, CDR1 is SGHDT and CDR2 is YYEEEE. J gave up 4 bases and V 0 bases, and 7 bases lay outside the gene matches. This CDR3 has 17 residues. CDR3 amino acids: CASSLGSGGARPDTQYF. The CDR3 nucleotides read TGTGCCAGCAGCTTGGGTAGCGGGGGGGCCAGACCAGATACGCAGTATTTT.

CDR3 DNA: TGTGCCAGCAGCTTGGGAGGTCGTCGGACAGGCACCGGGAGTTTAGGCTACACCTTC. It specifies CASSLGGRRTGTGSLGYTF. V gene TRBV5-4 combines with J gene TRBJ1-2; 7 bases fit TRBD1. Germline V gene data show CDR1 as SGHNT and CDR2 as YYREEE (reference sequence). Germline trimming cut 0 bases from V and 8 bases from J; bases unmatched to any gene: 22. This CDR3 contains 19 residues.

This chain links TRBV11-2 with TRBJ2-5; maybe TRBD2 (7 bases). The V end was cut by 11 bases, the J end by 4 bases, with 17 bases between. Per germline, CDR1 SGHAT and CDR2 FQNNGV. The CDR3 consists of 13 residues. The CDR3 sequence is CAVDSGGRETQYF. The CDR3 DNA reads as TGTGCCGTCGATTCCGGGGGGCGAGAGACCCAGTACTTC.

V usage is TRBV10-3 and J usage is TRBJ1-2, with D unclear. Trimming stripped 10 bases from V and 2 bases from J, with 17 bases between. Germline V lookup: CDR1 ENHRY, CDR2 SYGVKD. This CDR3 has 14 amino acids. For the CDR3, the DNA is TGTGCCACCTGGTCGTCCAATGCGAACTATGGCTACACCTTC. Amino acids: CATWSSNANYGYTF.

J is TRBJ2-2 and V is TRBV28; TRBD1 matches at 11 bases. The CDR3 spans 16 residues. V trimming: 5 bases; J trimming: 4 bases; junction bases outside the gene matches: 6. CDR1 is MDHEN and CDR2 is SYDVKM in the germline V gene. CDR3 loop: CASSAIGTGGTGELFF. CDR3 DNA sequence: TGTGCCAGCAGTGCCATCGGGACAGGGGGCACCGGGGAGCTGTTTTTT.

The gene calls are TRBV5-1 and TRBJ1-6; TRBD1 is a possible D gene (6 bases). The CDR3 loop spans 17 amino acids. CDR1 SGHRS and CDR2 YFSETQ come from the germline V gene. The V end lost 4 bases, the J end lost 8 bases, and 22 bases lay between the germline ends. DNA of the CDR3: TGCGCCAGCAGCCCCAAGGCCTCAACAGGGTTGGATTCACCCCTCCACTTT. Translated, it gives CASSPKASTGLDSPLHF.

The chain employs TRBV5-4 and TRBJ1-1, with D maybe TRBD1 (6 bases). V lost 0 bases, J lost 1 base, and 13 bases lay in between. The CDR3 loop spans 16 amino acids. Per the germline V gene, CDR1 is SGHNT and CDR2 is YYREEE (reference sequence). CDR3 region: CASSLVQGKGNTEAFF. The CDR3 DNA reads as TGTGCCAGCAGCTTGGTCCAGGGGAAGGGGAACACTGAAGCTTTCTTT.

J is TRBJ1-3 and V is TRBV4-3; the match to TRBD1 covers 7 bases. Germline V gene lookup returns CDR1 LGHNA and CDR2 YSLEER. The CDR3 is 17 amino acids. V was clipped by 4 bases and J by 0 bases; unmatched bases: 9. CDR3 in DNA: TGCGCCAGCAGCCGCGACTCAGGGGGTGGCTCTGGAAACACCATATATTTT. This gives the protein CASSRDSGGGSGNTIYF.

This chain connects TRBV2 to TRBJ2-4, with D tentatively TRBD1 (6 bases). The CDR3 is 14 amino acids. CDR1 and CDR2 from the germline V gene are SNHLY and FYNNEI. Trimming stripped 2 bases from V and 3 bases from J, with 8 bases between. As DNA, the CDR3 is TGTGCCAGCAGTGAACAGGGGAGCAAAAACATTCAGTACTTC. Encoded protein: CASSEQGSKNIQYF.

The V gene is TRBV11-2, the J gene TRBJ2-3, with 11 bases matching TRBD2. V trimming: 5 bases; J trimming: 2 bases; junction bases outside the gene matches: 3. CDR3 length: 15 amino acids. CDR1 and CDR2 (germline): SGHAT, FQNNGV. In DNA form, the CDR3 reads TGTGCCAGCAGCGAACTAGCGGGAGCCACAGATACGCAGTATTTT. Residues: CASSELAGATDTQYF.

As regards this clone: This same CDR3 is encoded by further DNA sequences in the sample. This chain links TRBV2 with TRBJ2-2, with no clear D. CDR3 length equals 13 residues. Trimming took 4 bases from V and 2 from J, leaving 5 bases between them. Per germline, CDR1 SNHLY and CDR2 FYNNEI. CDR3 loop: CASSVRNTGELFF. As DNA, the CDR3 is TGTGCCAGCAGTGTGAGAAACACCGGGGAGCTGTTTTTT.